This TCR beta chain was sequenced for a study of CD8 T cells in Susac syndrome. Random hexamers served to reverse transcribe roughly 0.45 to 1 ug RNA. TCRdb analysed the immunoSEQ multiplex PCR reads with MiXCR anew, one entry per CDR3 protein. The table lists 77,000 or so distinct CDR3 sequences, 85% to 95% of them singletons, with 0.4% to 0.55% in the top ten. The CDR3 length is 18 residues. The V and J ends lost 0 bases and 2 bases, in that order; junction bases with no gene match: 6. Germline V gene data show CDR1 as SGDLS and CDR2 as YYNGEE. Material for sequencing was CD4+ T cells from PBMCs. The clonotype originates from a human donor with Susac syndrome. The chain combines TRBV9 with TRBJ2-6; 9 nucleotides line up with TRBD1. This CDR3 is CASSVVGTGLAGANVLTF. In nucleotides, the CDR3 is TGTGCCAGCAGCGTAGTCGGGACAGGGTTGGCTGGGGCCAACGTCCTGACTTTC.